The rows below give T cell receptor beta chains drawn from one sample of a study of CD8 T cells in Susac syndrome. Each CDR3 protein is one row after TCRdb ran MiXCR on the immunoSEQ multiplex PCR reads. The sample lists fewer than 95,000 distinct CDR3 sequences; 96% were seen once. The sequenced sample consisted of CD8+ T cells from PBMCs. These receptors all stem from a human donor with Susac syndrome. Each CDR3 is given with its conserved first and last residue. The D gene is left open where the match is weak. Not all rows give a size; the values are once, few, many and, for expanded clones, a class.

d_gene: TRBD1
j_gene: TRBJ2-7
abundance: .
v_gene: TRBV29-1
CDR3nt: TGCAGCGTTGAGGGACAGACCTACGAGCAGTACTTC
CDR3aa: CSVEGQTYEQYF

d_gene: .
j_gene: TRBJ1-1
abundance: .
v_gene: TRBV9
CDR3nt: TGTGCCAGCAGCGTAGGGGATGGAGGGGAGAACACTGAAGCTTTCTTT
CDR3aa: CASSVGDGGENTEAFF

d_gene: TRBD1
j_gene: TRBJ1-6
abundance: .
v_gene: TRBV20-1
CDR3nt: TGCAGTGCTTTTTCATCGACGGGACAGGGGAATTCACCCCTCCACTTT
CDR3aa: CSAFSSTGQGNSPLHF

d_gene: .
j_gene: TRBJ1-4
abundance: once
v_gene: TRBV5-4
CDR3nt: TGTGCCAGCAGCGCGTGGGGAGGTGTCGAGGAAAAACTGTTTTTT
CDR3aa: CASSAWGGVEEKLFF

d_gene: .
j_gene: TRBJ2-4
abundance: .
v_gene: TRBV30
CDR3nt: TGTGCCTGGAGTGCAGGGGGGCTAAACATTCAGTACTTC
CDR3aa: CAWSAGGLNIQYF

d_gene: .
j_gene: TRBJ2-3
abundance: .
v_gene: TRBV20-1
CDR3nt: TGCAGTGCTAGCCCCGACTCCTTCCAGACAGATACGCAGTATTTT
CDR3aa: CSASPDSFQTDTQYF

d_gene: .
j_gene: TRBJ2-5
abundance: .
v_gene: TRBV14
CDR3nt: TGTGCCAGCAGCCAAGGTGGCCAGGGCACCCAGTACTTC
CDR3aa: CASSQGGQGTQYF

d_gene: .
j_gene: TRBJ2-5
abundance: .
v_gene: TRBV6-2/TRBV6-3
CDR3nt: TGTGCCAGCAGCGACGGCGGGGTTCAAGAGACCCAGTACTTC
CDR3aa: CASSDGGVQETQYF

d_gene: .
j_gene: TRBJ1-3
abundance: .
v_gene: TRBV5-1
CDR3nt: TGCGCCAGCAGCCCACTACCTCCCCTGAGAGGAAACACCATATATTTT
CDR3aa: CASSPLPPLRGNTIYF

d_gene: .
j_gene: TRBJ2-5
abundance: .
v_gene: TRBV7-9
CDR3nt: TGTGCCAGCAGCCTACAAAGTGTTCCGGAGACCCAGTACTTC
CDR3aa: CASSLQSVPETQYF

d_gene: .
j_gene: TRBJ2-4
abundance: .
v_gene: TRBV9
CDR3nt: TGTGCCAGCAGCGCCCTTACAGGAGTCGGAAACATTCAGTACTTC
CDR3aa: CASSALTGVGNIQYF

d_gene: .
j_gene: TRBJ2-7
abundance: few
v_gene: TRBV20-1
CDR3nt: TGCAGTGCTAGCGGACCGGGCTTTAGCCACGAGCAGTACTTC
CDR3aa: CSASGPGFSHEQYF

d_gene: .
j_gene: TRBJ1-5
abundance: .
v_gene: TRBV6-2/TRBV6-3
CDR3nt: TGTGCCAGCAGTCCTCCTGGGCAGCCAAATCAGCCCCAGCATTTT
CDR3aa: CASSPPGQPNQPQHF

d_gene: .
j_gene: TRBJ2-5
abundance: .
v_gene: TRBV7-9
CDR3nt: TGTGCCAGCAGTCAGGCGGTAGAGACCCAGTACTTC
CDR3aa: CASSQAVETQYF

d_gene: .
j_gene: TRBJ1-4
abundance: .
v_gene: TRBV4-1
CDR3nt: TGCGCCAGCAGCCAAGAACAGATTAATGAAAAACTGTTTTTT
CDR3aa: CASSQEQINEKLFF

d_gene: .
j_gene: TRBJ1-2
abundance: .
v_gene: TRBV27
CDR3nt: TGTGCCAGCAGGACGGTCAGTCGAGGCTACACCTTC
CDR3aa: CASRTVSRGYTF

d_gene: TRBD1
j_gene: TRBJ1-2
abundance: .
v_gene: TRBV30
CDR3nt: TGTGCCTCCTCCCCCGGGACAGGGGTGGGTGGCTACACCTTC
CDR3aa: CASSPGTGVGGYTF

d_gene: TRBD2
j_gene: TRBJ2-3
abundance: .
v_gene: TRBV7-9
CDR3nt: TGTGCCAGCAGCCCTCGGGTTAGCGGGGTTGCAGATACGCAGTATTTT
CDR3aa: CASSPRVSGVADTQYF

d_gene: .
j_gene: TRBJ1-1
abundance: .
v_gene: TRBV15
CDR3nt: TGTGCCACCAGCATTACCGTGGGGGAAGGAGCTTTCTTT
CDR3aa: CATSITVGEGAFF

d_gene: .
j_gene: TRBJ2-1
abundance: .
v_gene: TRBV6-5
CDR3nt: TGTGCCAGCAGTTACTCAGGACAGTCCTACAATGAGCAGTTCTTC
CDR3aa: CASSYSGQSYNEQFF

d_gene: .
j_gene: TRBJ1-2
abundance: .
v_gene: TRBV6-1
CDR3nt: TGTGCCAGCTCAAGCAGGGGTAGGGACTATGGCTACACCTTC
CDR3aa: CASSSRGRDYGYTF

d_gene: .
j_gene: TRBJ1-1
abundance: .
v_gene: TRBV15
CDR3nt: TGTGCCACCAGCAGAGAAGGGAGTGGAGGGCCCCCTGAAGCTTTCTTT
CDR3aa: CATSREGSGGPPEAFF

d_gene: TRBD1
j_gene: TRBJ1-2
abundance: .
v_gene: TRBV5-1
CDR3nt: TGCGCCAGCAGCACCGACAGGGTAGGGGGCTACACCTTC
CDR3aa: CASSTDRVGGYTF

d_gene: .
j_gene: TRBJ2-2
abundance: .
v_gene: TRBV30
CDR3nt: TGTGCCTGGAGTAAGGGCCCCGGGGAGCTGTTTTTT
CDR3aa: CAWSKGPGELFF

d_gene: .
j_gene: TRBJ2-7
abundance: .
v_gene: TRBV18
CDR3nt: TGTGCCAGCTCCCCGGGACTCCTCTCCTACGAGCAGTACTTC
CDR3aa: CASSPGLLSYEQYF

d_gene: .
j_gene: TRBJ1-2
abundance: .
v_gene: TRBV20-1
CDR3nt: TGCAGTGCTAGGCCCATGGGGAGGGAGGATGTCTATGGCTACACCTTC
CDR3aa: CSARPMGREDVYGYTF

d_gene: TRBD1
j_gene: TRBJ1-1
abundance: .
v_gene: TRBV7-9
CDR3nt: TGTGCCAGCAGCCAGGGGGACAGGGGGCGCATAGCTGAAGCTTTCTTT
CDR3aa: CASSQGDRGRIAEAFF

d_gene: .
j_gene: TRBJ1-5
abundance: .
v_gene: TRBV4-2
CDR3nt: TGTGCCAGCAGCCAACGGGCAGGGTACGATCAGCCCCAGCATTTT
CDR3aa: CASSQRAGYDQPQHF

d_gene: .
j_gene: TRBJ2-2
abundance: .
v_gene: TRBV5-4
CDR3nt: TGTGCCAGCAGCTTGGAGGGGCCCGGGGAGCTGTTTTTT
CDR3aa: CASSLEGPGELFF

d_gene: .
j_gene: TRBJ1-2
abundance: .
v_gene: TRBV12-3/TRBV12-4
CDR3nt: TGTGCCAGCACCCAAGGAAGGGCCCATGGCTACACCTTC
CDR3aa: CASTQGRAHGYTF

d_gene: .
j_gene: TRBJ2-4
abundance: .
v_gene: TRBV5-4
CDR3nt: TGTGCCAGCAGCTTGTCCAGATCGGGAAACATTCAGTACTTC
CDR3aa: CASSLSRSGNIQYF

d_gene: TRBD1
j_gene: TRBJ1-4
abundance: .
v_gene: TRBV30
CDR3nt: TGTGCGGGCCCAACAGGGGGCGGTAATGAAAAACTGTTTTTT
CDR3aa: CAGPTGGGNEKLFF

d_gene: .
j_gene: TRBJ2-1
abundance: .
v_gene: TRBV12-3/TRBV12-4
CDR3nt: TGTGCCAGCAGTCCCGAGGGAGGCAATGAGCAGTTCTTC
CDR3aa: CASSPEGGNEQFF

d_gene: .
j_gene: TRBJ1-4
abundance: .
v_gene: TRBV20-1
CDR3nt: TGCAGTGCTAGAGACCTCAGGGGAAAACTGTTTTTT
CDR3aa: CSARDLRGKLFF

d_gene: .
j_gene: TRBJ1-5
abundance: .
v_gene: TRBV2
CDR3nt: TGTGCCAGCAGTTCCAGGGTCGGGCAGCCCCAGCATTTT
CDR3aa: CASSSRVGQPQHF

d_gene: .
j_gene: TRBJ1-6
abundance: .
v_gene: TRBV19
CDR3nt: TGTGCCAGTAGTACCCTTCCCCTCGTCGGCGGAGGATCACCCCTCCACTTT
CDR3aa: CASSTLPLVGGGSPLHF

d_gene: TRBD2
j_gene: TRBJ2-3
abundance: .
v_gene: TRBV20-1
CDR3nt: TGCAGTGCCACAGGGACTAGCGGGGACACAGATACGCAGTATTTT
CDR3aa: CSATGTSGDTDTQYF

d_gene: .
j_gene: TRBJ1-1
abundance: .
v_gene: TRBV27
CDR3nt: TGTGCCAGCAGTTTAGTAGGGAACACTGAAGCTTTCTTT
CDR3aa: CASSLVGNTEAFF

d_gene: TRBD1
j_gene: TRBJ2-3
abundance: .
v_gene: TRBV28
CDR3nt: TGTGCCAATTCGGGACAGGGCAGCACAGATACGCAGTATTTT
CDR3aa: CANSGQGSTDTQYF

d_gene: .
j_gene: TRBJ2-5
abundance: .
v_gene: TRBV19
CDR3nt: TGTGCCAGTAGTATCTCAGGGGAGACCCAGTACTTC
CDR3aa: CASSISGETQYF

d_gene: .
j_gene: TRBJ2-2
abundance: .
v_gene: TRBV6-2/TRBV6-3
CDR3nt: TGTGCCAGCAGTTACCAAACCGGGGAGCTGTTTTTT
CDR3aa: CASSYQTGELFF

d_gene: .
j_gene: TRBJ1-2
abundance: .
v_gene: TRBV11-2
CDR3nt: TGTGCCAGCAGCTTGGGGATACGGGGCTACACCTTC
CDR3aa: CASSLGIRGYTF

d_gene: TRBD1
j_gene: TRBJ1-6
abundance: .
v_gene: TRBV4-1
CDR3nt: TGCGCCAGCAGCCAAGGAGAGAACAGGGGTTTTAGCTCACCCCTCCACTTT
CDR3aa: CASSQGENRGFSSPLHF

d_gene: .
j_gene: TRBJ1-2
abundance: .
v_gene: TRBV30
CDR3nt: TGTGTTAGGAACGGGGATTTCTATGGCTACACCTTC
CDR3aa: CVRNGDFYGYTF

d_gene: .
j_gene: TRBJ2-7
abundance: .
v_gene: TRBV9
CDR3nt: TGTGCCAGCAGCCCACATCCCTCGCGGAGCGAGCAGTACTTC
CDR3aa: CASSPHPSRSEQYF

d_gene: .
j_gene: TRBJ2-5
abundance: .
v_gene: TRBV6-2/TRBV6-3
CDR3nt: TGTGCCAGCAGTCAACAGGAATACCAAGAGACCCAGTACTTC
CDR3aa: CASSQQEYQETQYF

d_gene: .
j_gene: TRBJ2-1
abundance: .
v_gene: TRBV6-2/TRBV6-3
CDR3nt: TGTGCCAGCAGTCGACTAGGAGGATCCAATGAGCAGTTCTTC
CDR3aa: CASSRLGGSNEQFF

d_gene: .
j_gene: TRBJ2-5
abundance: .
v_gene: TRBV4-3
CDR3nt: TGCGCCAGCAGCCAAGATAGAGGGACGCAAGAGACCCAGTACTTC
CDR3aa: CASSQDRGTQETQYF